Below, 32 T cell receptor beta chains from the same sample are listed, as sequenced in a study of immune heterogeneity within non-small cell lung tumors. Bulk tumor genomic DNA (approximately 600 ng per sample) served as template. Primary tumors were biopsied several times each, far apart, intraoperatively. Patients with untreated, newly diagnosed non-small cell lung cancer underwent curative surgery. In a multiplex PCR, 32 V and 13 J primers amplified TCR beta CDR3. One entry per CDR3 protein, called by TCRdb with MiXCR from the multiplex PCR reads. In the table there are 2,500 to 3,500 distinct CDR3 sequences, 15% to 20% of which are singletons. The specimen sequenced was lung tumor tissue. All receptors come from a man aged 50-59 years with non-small cell lung cancer.

Note on this clonotype: A read error may be the cause here, since a much bigger clone is one base away. The genes are TRBV7-3 and TRBJ2-1; a possible D gene is TRBD1 (6 bases). CDR1 is SGHTA and CDR2 is FQGTGA in the germline V gene. The V and J ends lost 5 bases and 0 bases respectively, with 14 bases between them. The CDR3 has 16 amino acids. The CDR3: CASSPGDPSSYNEQFF. In nucleotides, the CDR3 is TGTGCCAGCAGCCCAGGGGACCCGAGCTCCTACAATGAGCAGTTCTTC. The full variable domain, rest sourced from reference TRBV7-3 and TRBJ2-1, is GAGVSQTPSNKVTEKGKYVELRCDPISGHTALYWYRQSLGQGPEFLIYFQGTGAADDSGLPNDRFFAVRPEGSVSTLKIQRTERGDSAVYLCASSPGDPSSYNEQFFGPGTRLTVL.

The genes are TRBV5-4 and TRBJ2-7; possible D gene TRBD2, 6 bases. Germline loops: CDR1 SGHNT, CDR2 YYREEE (reference sequence). V was clipped by 3 bases and J by 7 bases, with 11 bases between them. This CDR3 is 12 amino acids long. DNA of the CDR3: TGTGCCAGCAGCTACGGTGGGGGGGAGCAGTACTTC. Protein sequence: CASSYGGGEQYF.

The V call is TRBV10-3, the J call TRBJ1-5, with TRBD1 matching over 7 bases. Trimming cost V 2 bases and J 4 bases; bases outside gene matches: 8. This CDR3 is built from 16 residues. Germline CDR1 and CDR2: ENHRY and SYGVKD. The CDR3 loop is CAISERAGTANQPQHF. Written as DNA, the CDR3 is TGTGCCATCAGTGAGCGGGCTGGGACAGCGAATCAGCCCCAGCATTTT.

This clonotype is medium-sized within its sample. The chain employs TRBV27 and TRBJ2-3, with 11 bases aligning to TRBD2. In germline, CDR1 is MNHEY, CDR2 SMNVEV (reference sequence). This CDR3 region has 16 residues. Trimming removed 4 bases from V and 2 bases from J; junction bases left unmatched: 5. The CDR3 DNA follows: TGTGCCAGCAGTTACACGGGACTAGCGGTCACAGATACGCAGTATTTT. Translating it yields CASSYTGLAVTDTQYF.

Concerning this clonotype: This may be a read error, as it is one base from a much larger clone. The rearrangement uses TRBV7-2 and TRBJ2-7; 11 bases are a match to TRBD2. After removal of 0 bases from V and 7 bases from J, the junction contained 17 bases not matched to a gene. Germline assignment: CDR1 SGHTA and CDR2 FQGNSA. This CDR3 region has 19 residues. The CDR3 sequence is CASSLAPRARLAGTGEQYF. The DNA for the CDR3 is TGTGCCAGCAGCTTAGCCCCAAGGGCCCGACTAGCGGGAACGGGGGAGCAGTACTTC.

By sample fraction, this clonotype is medium-sized. The chain combines TRBV2 with TRBJ1-1, with 7 bases lining up with TRBD1. Unmatched junction bases numbered 7, after V lost 6 bases and J lost 3 bases. The V gene's germline CDR1 is SNHLY and CDR2 FYNNEI. The CDR3 runs to 14 residues. In DNA, the CDR3 is TGTGCCAGCAGGGAGACAGGGTGGTACACTGAAGCTTTCTTT. It is translated as CASRETGWYTEAFF. The entire variable domain, with the rest obtained from reference TRBV2 and TRBJ1-1, is as follows: EPEVTQTPSHQVTQMGQEVILRCVPISNHLYFYWYRQILGQKVEFLVSFYNNEISEKSEIFDDQFSVERPDGSNFTLKIRSTKLEDSAMYFCASRETGWYTEAFFGQGTRLTVV.

V usage is TRBV6-1 and J usage is TRBJ2-4; D is undetermined. Trimming took off 6 bases at V and 1 base at J, with 19 bases between the two ends. The germline V gene encodes CDR1 MNHNS and CDR2 SASEGT. The CDR3 has 17 residues. CDR3 nucleotides: TGTGCCAGCAGCGCCGGCTTTCTGGGGTTGGCCAAAAACATTCAGTACTTC. It translates to CASSAGFLGLAKNIQYF.

This clonotype is labeled medium-sized. The CDR3, as DNA: TGCGCCAGCAGCAGGACAGGGGAATTCGAAGCTTTCTTT. It is translated as CASSRTGEFEAFF. The rearrangement joins TRBV5-1 to TRBJ1-1; TRBD1 aligns across 9 bases. The V gene end was trimmed by 4 bases and the J gene end by 8 bases; junction bases not matched to a gene: 6. This CDR3 is built from 13 residues. CDR1 and CDR2 from the germline V gene are SGHRS and YFSETQ. The entire variable domain, with the rest obtained from reference TRBV5-1 and TRBJ1-1, is as follows: KAGVTQTPRYLIKTRGQQVTLSCSPISGHRSVSWYQQTPGQGLQFLFEYFSETQRNKGNFPGRFSGRQFSNSRSEMNVSTLELGDSALYLCASSRTGEFEAFFGQGTRLTVV.

By sample share, this clonotype is medium-sized. The V and J genes are TRBV13 and TRBJ2-7; D gene uncertain. CDR3 size: 13 residues. Germline loops: CDR1 PRHDT, CDR2 FYEKMQ (reference sequence). V lost 0 bases and J 4 bases, leaving 7 bases between the germline ends. This chain's CDR3 is CASSLGRVYEQYF. CDR3 sequence (DNA): TGTGCCAGCAGCTTAGGCCGCGTTTACGAGCAGTACTTC.

Regarding this clonotype: The CDR3 carries no conserved terminal phenylalanine or tryptophan, so it likely arises from a read error. The DNA is left out, because the CDR3 cannot be placed on it with certainty; the CDR3 is given as TCRdb lists it. The chain has TRBV18 and TRBJ2-3; the D call in the table, TRBD1, was not verified against the DNA. The CDR3 numbers 16 amino acids, ends counted. The germline CDR1 and CDR2 sequences are KGHSH and LQKENI. The CDR3 here is CASSQAGQGSEQYFGP.

This clonotype qualifies as medium-sized (0.01 to 0.1%). The genes are TRBV3-1 and TRBJ2-7, with D unresolved. This CDR3 is 9 amino acids long. Looked up from germline, CDR1 is LGHDT and CDR2 is YNNKEL (reference sequence). Trimming cost V 4 bases and J 12 bases, with 7 bases left between them. In DNA, the CDR3 is TGTGCCAGCAGCCCCACTCCGTACTTC. Amino acid sequence: CASSPTPYF.

This clonotype was detected only a few times. The chain is built from TRBV3-1 and TRBJ1-1; tentative D call: TRBD1 (6 bases). This CDR3 is 17 amino acids long. V was clipped by 0 bases and J by 10 bases, with 24 bases between them. CDR1 and CDR2 (germline): LGHDT, YNNKEL (reference sequence). The CDR3 reads CASSQDRVRGLGEVAFF. CDR3 nucleotides: TGTGCCAGCAGCCAAGATAGGGTACGGGGGCTAGGCGAAGTAGCTTTCTTT.

This clonotype was counted only a few times. The chain is built from TRBV3-1 and TRBJ2-1; tentative D call: TRBD2 (6 bases). The CDR3 is made up of 15 amino acids. The germline V and J ends were trimmed by 10 bases and 7 bases, with 23 bases remaining between them. Germline V gene sequence: CDR1 LGHDT, CDR2 YNNKEL (reference sequence). Here the CDR3 DNA reads TGTGCCACTCGTGGATGGCGGGAAGTCGAGAATGAGCAGTTCTTC. This gives the protein CATRGWREVENEQFF.

This clonotype is medium-sized (0.01 to 0.1%). This sequence joins TRBV27 and TRBJ2-1; D gene unclear. Germline V gives CDR1 MNHEY, CDR2 SMNVEV (reference sequence). The CDR3 has 12 residues. V was pared by 2 bases and J by 6 bases, with 5 bases between. The CDR3 DNA reads TGTGCCAGCAGTTTACTCGGCAATGAGCAGTTCTTC. Its translation is CASSLLGNEQFF.

This clonotype was found many times. V gene TRBV6-4 combines with J gene TRBJ1-1; D unresolved. Germline V CDR1 and CDR2: MRHNA, SNTAGT. The CDR3 consists of 15 residues. V dropped 6 bases and J dropped 0 bases, with 14 bases sitting between them. The CDR3 DNA sequence: TGTGCCAGCAGGTCCGGGAGGAGCATGAACACTGAAGCTTTCTTT. Translation: CASRSGRSMNTEAFF.

This clonotype is labeled as medium-sized. The chain recombines TRBV7-9 with TRBJ1-3; a weak D match, TRBD1 (5 bases). The CDR3 runs to 13 residues. Trimming took 1 base from V and 7 from J, leaving 8 bases between them. CDR1 and CDR2 from the germline V gene are SEHNR and FQNEAQ (reference sequence). CDR3 in DNA: TGTGCCAGCAGCTTAGACAGGCTGAACACCATATATTTT. Translation gives CASSLDRLNTIYF.

A few counts support this clonotype. The chain employs TRBV7-9 and TRBJ2-1; 9 bases map to TRBD2. From germline, CDR1 is SEHNR and CDR2 FQNEAQ (reference sequence). CDR3 length equals 16 residues. V lost 5 bases and J lost 2; bases outside the gene matches: 7. This CDR3 reads CASSPLSGSAYNEQFF. CDR3 coding DNA: TGTGCCAGCAGCCCGCTTAGCGGGAGCGCCTACAATGAGCAGTTCTTC.

This clonotype was observed at least ten times. The V and J genes are TRBV10-3 and TRBJ2-3; no definite D call. V gave up 4 bases and J gave up 5 bases, with 10 bases separating them. Germline CDR1 and CDR2: ENHRY and SYGVKD. The CDR3 is 13 amino acids. The CDR3 nucleotides read TGTGCCATCAGTGGAGAGACAAAAGATACGCAGTATTTT. It is translated as CAISGETKDTQYF.

This clonotype has more than one count but fewer than ten. The chain is built from TRBV7-2 and TRBJ2-1, with TRBD2 matching over 10 bases. The germline V gene has CDR1 SGHTA and CDR2 FQGNSA. Trimming removed 5 bases from V and 15 bases from J; junction bases left unmatched: 7. This CDR3 contains 12 residues. As DNA, the CDR3 is TGTGCCAGCAGCCCACTAGCGGGATTAATGTTCTTC. It yields the protein CASSPLAGLMFF.

The table lists this clonotype with a few counts. This rearrangement joins TRBV4-1 to TRBJ1-5, with 9 bases fitting TRBD1. In germline, CDR1 is MGHRA, CDR2 YSYEKL. The CDR3 has 16 amino acids. V shed 4 bases, J shed 0 bases, and the junction held 4 bases outside the gene matches. CDR3 sequence: CASSRRDRASNQPQHF. CDR3 coding DNA: TGCGCCAGCAGCCGCCGGGACAGGGCTAGCAATCAGCCCCAGCATTTT.

Of note for this clonotype: Just one base apart from a much larger clone, this may be a read error. The chain carries TRBV28 and TRBJ2-7; D uncertain. Germline CDR1 is MDHEN and CDR2 is SYDVKM. The CDR3 covers 13 residues. The V and J ends lost 6 bases and 3 bases respectively, with 12 bases between them. The CDR3 spells CASSKGRNYEQYF. The DNA of the CDR3 is TGTGCCAGCAGCAAGGGTCGAAACTACGAGCAGTACTTC.

This clonotype qualifies as medium-sized (0.01 to 0.1%). The chain carries TRBV11-2 and TRBJ1-4; TRBD1 agrees at 7 bases. Losses at the gene ends were 0 bases for V and 15 bases for J; bases not matched to a gene: 4. This CDR3 region has 12 residues. From germline, CDR1 is SGHAT and CDR2 FQNNGV. CDR3: CASSLEGQSVFF. The CDR3, as DNA: TGTGCCAGCAGCTTAGAGGGACAGTCCGTGTTTTTT.

The chain joins TRBV7-9 to TRBJ2-5; TRBD2 aligns across 11 bases. CDR1 is SEHNR and CDR2 is FQNEAQ in the germline V gene (reference sequence). V was pared by 1 base and J by 3 bases, with 4 bases of the junction left unmatched. CDR3 length: 16 residues. Written as DNA, the CDR3 is TGTGCCAGCAGCTTAGAGGGGACTAGCGGAAAAGAGACCCAGTACTTC. It specifies CASSLEGTSGKETQYF.

This clonotype was seen repeatedly, ten times or more. V is TRBV24-1 and J is TRBJ2-2; the D is unclear. V lost 4 bases and J lost 0, with 11 bases in between. The CDR3 runs to 16 residues. Germline lookup yields CDR1 KGHDR and CDR2 SFDVKD. DNA of the CDR3: TGTGCCACCAGTGAGCACACCGACTCGAACACCGGGGAGCTGTTTTTT. Residues: CATSEHTDSNTGELFF.

This clonotype is medium-sized. The genes are TRBV10-1 and TRBJ2-2; TRBD1 matches 9 bases. The CDR3 has 14 residues. Looked up from germline, CDR1 is WNHNN and CDR2 is SYGVQD (reference sequence). J was trimmed by 4 bases and V by 6 bases; bases with no gene match: 3. The CDR3 bases are TGCGCCAGCAGCTGGGACAGGGCCACCGGGGAGCTGTTTTTT. The encoded protein is CASSWDRATGELFF.

By share, this clonotype ranks as medium-sized. The gene calls are TRBV4-1 and TRBJ2-3; D is perhaps TRBD1 (6 bases). Trimming cost V 3 bases and J 1 base, with 14 bases left between them. CDR1 and CDR2 from the germline V gene are MGHRA and YSYEKL. The CDR3 extends over 16 amino acids. The CDR3 coding sequence is TGCGCCAGCAGCCAGTCCAGGGGCCGGGGCACAGATACGCAGTATTTT. Its protein product is CASSQSRGRGTDTQYF.

This clonotype has at least ten counts. The V gene is TRBV5-1, the J gene TRBJ2-7, with TRBD2 matching over 7 bases. Germline CDR1 and CDR2: SGHRS and YFSETQ. This CDR3 is built from 14 residues. V was clipped by 4 bases and J by 6 bases; unmatched bases: 10. The CDR3 here is CASSPRTLAAEQYF. The CDR3, as DNA: TGCGCCAGCAGCCCTCGGACGCTAGCGGCCGAGCAGTACTTC.

The chain recombines TRBV20-1 with TRBJ1-1; D is unclear. Between the trimmed V and J ends, which lost 0 bases and 2 bases, there was a span of 13 bases. The CDR3 contains 15 residues. From germline, CDR1 is DFQATT and CDR2 SNEGSKA (reference sequence). The CDR3 bases are TGCAGTGCTAGAGATTACCGGGAATTAAACACTGAAGCTTTCTTT. This gives the protein CSARDYRELNTEAFF.

There are many counts of this clonotype. V gene TRBV20-1 combines with J gene TRBJ2-5; D tentatively reads TRBD1 or TRBD2 (5 bases each). The germline V gene encodes CDR1 DFQATT and CDR2 SNEGSKA (reference sequence). The CDR3 runs to 14 residues. V was pared by 0 bases and J by 4 bases, with 12 bases between. The CDR3 is CSARDLTRGETQYF. CDR3 nucleotide sequence: TGCAGTGCTAGAGATCTTACTAGGGGAGAGACCCAGTACTTC.

By its share, this clonotype is medium-sized. The chain couples TRBV19 to TRBJ1-1; no clear D gene. Trimming pared 8 bases from V and 0 bases from J, leaving 16 bases between. Germline-derived CDR1 and CDR2 are LNHDA and SQIVND (reference sequence). The CDR3 loop spans 15 amino acids. For the CDR3, the DNA is TGTGCCAGTTCCCCGGGCCAGACGGTGAACACTGAAGCTTTCTTT. Translation: CASSPGQTVNTEAFF.

Regarding this clonotype: One base away lies a much larger clone, so this may be a sequencing read error. The J gene is TRBJ2-7, the V gene TRBV6-2 or TRBV6-3; D perhaps matches TRBD1 (5 bases). CDR1 is MNHEY and CDR2 is SVGEGT in the germline V gene. This CDR3 comprises 12 residues. CDR3 protein: CASRRQSYEHYF. The CDR3 nucleotides are TGTGCCAGCAGGAGACAGTCCTACGAGCATTACTTC.

This clonotype was recorded a few times. This chain connects TRBV20-1 to TRBJ2-2; the D gene is possibly TRBD2 (5 bases). V was cut by 1 base and J by 1 base, with 10 bases left in between. Per the germline V gene, CDR1 is DFQATT and CDR2 is SNEGSKA (reference sequence). This CDR3 is 15 amino acids long. DNA of the CDR3: TGCAGTGCTAGAGCCGGCGGGCGGAACACCGGGGAGCTGTTTTTT. Its protein product is CSARAGGRNTGELFF.